This entry lists 25 T cell receptor beta chains sequenced from one sample in a study of blood T cells in healthy people across ages. The second PCR ran roughly 7 to 12 cycles with a sample-barcoded 5' primer and J-beta primers. TCRdb passed the 5' RACE reads through MiXCR, listing each CDR3 protein once. The table shows approximately 900,000 distinct CDR3 sequences, with 29% occurring only once. The same data also contributed to another study, on T cells of mothers and their children.

The sample was blood. The source is a middle-aged woman in good health.

The chain carries TRBV5-1 and TRBJ1-2; the D gene is possibly TRBD1 (5 bases). Trimming left V 4 bases short and J 7 bases short, with 23 bases between. The CDR3 has 16 amino acids. From germline, CDR1 is SGHRS and CDR2 YFSETQ. In nucleotides, the CDR3 is TGCGCCAGCAGCCTGTCGACAGACCTAAGGATCGGTGGCTACACCTTC. Amino acids: CASSLSTDLRIGGYTF.

Only a few counts were recorded for this clonotype. The chain links TRBV18 to TRBJ1-2; D not certain. The CDR3 extends over 13 amino acids. The germline V and J ends were trimmed by 3 bases and 7 bases, with 12 bases remaining between them. CDR1 is KGHSH, CDR2 LQKENI, per germline. CDR3 region: CASSPLDPAGYTF. The CDR3 nucleotides are TGTGCCAGCTCACCTTTGGACCCCGCTGGCTACACCTTC.

In this sample, this clonotype turned up a few times. V and J are TRBV20-1 and TRBJ1-5; D is perhaps TRBD1 (5 bases). The CDR3 extends over 15 amino acids. V dropped 4 bases and J dropped 0 bases, with 13 bases sitting between them. Germline CDR1 and CDR2: DFQATT and SNEGSKA (reference sequence). The CDR3 DNA is TGCAGTGCTACTCACAGGTACTATAGCAATCAGCCCCAGCATTTT. It is translated as CSATHRYYSNQPQHF.

A note on this clonotype: An end of the junction differs from the germline gene, which may be a read error. The V call is TRBV12-3 or TRBV12-4, the J call TRBJ1-5; 11 bases line up with TRBD1. CDR3 size: 16 residues. The CDR3 spells CAISDKDRGLDQPQHF. The CDR3 nucleotides are TGTGCCATCAGTGACAAGGACAGGGGGCTTGATCAGCCCCAGCATTTT.

This chain connects TRBV10-3 to TRBJ2-3; a weak D match, TRBD2 (5 bases). Deletions cut 0 bases from V and 0 bases from J, with 10 bases between. The CDR3 is made up of 16 amino acids. The germline V gene encodes CDR1 ENHRY and CDR2 SYGVKD. The CDR3 coding sequence is TGTGCCATCAGTGAGTCTAAGCGGAGTAGCACAGATACGCAGTATTTT. This translates into CAISESKRSSTDTQYF.

V usage is TRBV24-1 and J usage is TRBJ1-5; D remains ambiguous. Trimming took 0 bases from V and 13 from J, leaving 15 bases between them. The CDR3 has 14 residues. Germline V gives CDR1 KGHDR, CDR2 SFDVKD. The CDR3 sequence is CATSDLQTGNGQHF. CDR3 DNA sequence: TGTGCCACCAGTGATTTGCAAACGGGGAACGGGCAGCATTTT.

The chain carries TRBV20-1 and TRBJ1-5; D unresolved. V dropped 5 bases and J dropped 0 bases, with 14 bases sitting between them. Germline lookup yields CDR1 DFQATT and CDR2 SNEGSKA (reference sequence). The CDR3 loop spans 15 amino acids. The CDR3 loop is CSAPPLGASNQPQHF. Written as DNA, the CDR3 is TGCAGTGCTCCACCCCTCGGAGCTAGCAATCAGCCCCAGCATTTT.

This clonotype was recorded at least ten times. The chain employs TRBV12-3 or TRBV12-4 and TRBJ1-2, with 10 bases that match TRBD1. V dropped 2 bases and J dropped 1; count of bases not matched to a gene: 13. The CDR3 is 19 residues long. The CDR3 spells CASSLYDRGLRKLNYGYTF. CDR3 DNA: TGTGCCAGCAGTTTATACGACAGGGGGCTCAGGAAACTTAACTATGGCTACACCTTC.

This clonotype was seen ten or more times. The rearrangement uses TRBV20-1 and TRBJ2-7; 9 bases are shared with TRBD1. The V and J ends lost 7 bases and 5 bases, in that order; junction bases with no gene match: 9. Per the germline V gene, CDR1 is DFQATT and CDR2 is SNEGSKA (reference sequence). There are 13 residues in the CDR3. CDR3 residues: CSVPQGARNEQYF. In nucleotides, the CDR3 is TGCAGTGTTCCACAGGGGGCTAGGAACGAGCAGTACTTC.

This clonotype has more than one count but fewer than ten. The chain is built from TRBV5-1 and TRBJ2-6; D is unresolved. The germline V gene has CDR1 SGHRS and CDR2 YFSETQ. This CDR3 has 14 residues. Trimming left V 7 bases short and J 0 bases short, with 8 bases between. In nucleotides, the CDR3 is TGCGCCAGCGAACTCTACTCTGGGGCCAACGTCCTGACTTTC. This codes for CASELYSGANVLTF.

Note on this clonotype: One end of the junction varies from germline; a read error may be responsible. This chain links TRBV4-2 with TRBJ2-3, with D perhaps TRBD2 (6 bases). Germline V gene data show CDR1 as LGHNA and CDR2 as YNFKEQ. The CDR3 contains 15 residues. The CDR3 spells CANSQDRTTSDTQYF. The CDR3 DNA follows: TGTGCCAACAGCCAAGATCGGACTACCTCAGATACGCAGTATTTT.

Of note for this clonotype: This sequence may be a read error, since a much larger clone differs from it by one base. The chain joins TRBV3-1 to TRBJ2-4; 7 bases map to TRBD1. The DNA end lines up better with TRBJ2-7; the J call may be wrong. Germline assignment: CDR1 LGHDT and CDR2 YNNKEL (reference sequence). The CDR3 spans 15 residues. CDR3 bases: TGTGCCAACAGCGCACGGGACAGCTTCTCCTACGAGCAGTACTTC. Protein: CANSARDSFSYEQYF.

The CDR3 is CSVKDGGNYGYTF. CDR3 bases: TGCAGCGTGAAGGACGGGGGAAACTATGGCTACACCTTC. The rearrangement joins TRBV29-1 to TRBJ1-2; D is possibly TRBD1 (5 bases). Trimming pared 6 bases from V and 2 bases from J, leaving 13 bases between. Germline CDR1 and CDR2: SQVTM and ANQGSEA. CDR3 length: 13 residues.

To note about this clonotype: This sequence may be a read error, since a much larger clone differs from it by one base. The V gene is TRBV12-3 or TRBV12-4, the J gene TRBJ1-5, with 9 bases identical to TRBD1. V shed 6 bases and J 5 bases; nucleotides not matched to a gene: 8. This CDR3 contains 15 residues. CDR3 loop: CASRRSGTGHQPQHF. CDR3 bases: TGTGCCAGCAGGCGATCCGGGACAGGGCATCAGCCCCAGCATTTT.

This clonotype was picked up a small number of times. The chain combines TRBV7-8 with TRBJ1-1; D is perhaps TRBD1 (5 bases). The CDR3 extends over 16 amino acids. V was trimmed by 6 bases and J by 2 bases, leaving 19 bases between them. Germline loops: CDR1 SGHVS, CDR2 FQNEAQ. The CDR3 reads CASRKTGSLVNTEAFF. CDR3 sequence (DNA): TGTGCCAGCAGAAAAACAGGCTCATTGGTTAACACTGAAGCTTTCTTT.

CDR3 sequence (DNA): TGCAGTGCTAGTGTCCAGAGAAAGAACACTGAAGCTTTCTTT. Its protein is CSASVQRKNTEAFF. The chain uses TRBV20-1 and TRBJ1-1; D is unclear. Between the trimmed V and J ends, which lost 3 bases and 1 base, there was a span of 12 bases. Germline V gene data show CDR1 as DFQATT and CDR2 as SNEGSKA (reference sequence). This CDR3 is built from 14 residues.

Here the CDR3 DNA reads TGTGCCATCAGTTCCGGGACGCATTACAATGAGCAGTACTTC. It encodes CAISSGTHYNEQYF. The chain links TRBV10-3 to TRBJ2-4, with D tentatively TRBD1 or TRBD2 (5 bases each). Germline V CDR1 and CDR2: ENHRY, SYGVKD. This CDR3 is 14 amino acids long. The V end lost 5 bases, the J end lost 13 bases, and 21 bases lay between the germline ends.

Concerning this clonotype itself: At one end the junction does not follow the germline gene, possibly because of a read error. The chain links TRBV11-2 to TRBJ2-5, with 10 bases aligning to TRBD2. The CDR3 covers 15 residues. The germline CDR1 and CDR2 sequences are SGHAT and FQNNGV. CDR3 loop: CASSMSGGAGETPYF. CDR3 DNA sequence: TGTGCTAGCAGCATGAGCGGGGGGGCCGGAGAGACCCCGTACTTC.

The chain carries TRBV4-3 and TRBJ1-5, with D possibly matching TRBD1 (5 bases). There are 16 residues in the CDR3. The germline V gene has CDR1 LGHNA and CDR2 YSLEER. V shed 0 bases and J shed 2 bases, with 11 bases lying between them. The CDR3 DNA sequence: TGCGCCAGCAGCCAAGACTGGGGCTTCGGCAATCAGCCCCAGCATTTT. This codes for CASSQDWGFGNQPQHF.

This chain connects TRBV29-1 to TRBJ2-1; TRBD1 agrees at 8 bases. Germline V gene data show CDR1 as SQVTM and CDR2 as ANQGSEA. Losses at the gene ends were 7 bases for V and 7 bases for J; bases not matched to a gene: 6. The CDR3 sequence is 12 residues long. CDR3 protein: CSGPTGGNEQFF. CDR3 DNA sequence: TGCAGCGGTCCCACAGGGGGAAATGAGCAGTTCTTC.

The table lists this clonotype with a few counts. V is TRBV7-8 and J is TRBJ2-1, with TRBD2 identical over 7 bases. V gave up 3 bases and J gave up 10 bases; unmatched junction bases: 6. CDR1 is SGHVS and CDR2 is FQNEAQ in the germline V gene. The length of the CDR3 is 13 residues. The CDR3 loop reads CASSFGLVGEQFF. CDR3 DNA: TGTGCCAGCAGCTTTGGACTAGTCGGCGAGCAGTTCTTC.

This clonotype was observed many times. The chain links TRBV6-4 to TRBJ2-6; D gene uncertain. The V and J ends lost 2 bases and 1 base respectively, with 6 bases between them. The CDR3 runs to 15 residues. Germline CDR1 and CDR2: MRHNA and SNTAGT. CDR3 residues: CASSDTKSGANVLTF. The CDR3 DNA reads as TGTGCCAGCAGTGACACAAAATCTGGGGCCAACGTCCTGACTTTC.

This clonotype was seen repeatedly, ten times or more. This rearrangement joins TRBV20-1 to TRBJ2-7, with D perhaps matching TRBD1 or TRBD2 (5 bases each). Germline CDR1 reads DFQATT; CDR2 reads SNEGSKA (reference sequence). The CDR3 has 15 residues. V was cut by 6 bases and J by 4 bases, with 22 bases left in between. The DNA of the CDR3 is TGCAGTGCCTGGGGTCAGGCGCGAGGGGCGTACGAGCAGTACTTC. Encoded protein: CSAWGQARGAYEQYF.

J is TRBJ2-5 and V is TRBV5-1; TRBD2 matches at 11 bases. This CDR3 is built from 15 residues. CDR1 and CDR2 from the germline V gene are SGHRS and YFSETQ. V was clipped by 0 bases and J by 4 bases; unmatched bases: 2. CDR3 nucleotide sequence: TGCGCCAGCAGCTTGGTGGGGACTAGCGGAGAGACCCAGTACTTC. Protein: CASSLVGTSGETQYF. The full variable domain, in which reference TRBV5-1 and TRBJ2-5 provide the parts outside the CDR3, is KAGVTQTPRYLIKTRGQQVTLSCSPISGHRSVSWYQQTPGQGLQFLFEYFSETQRNKGNFPGRFSGRQFSNSRSEMNVSTLELGDSALYLCASSLVGTSGETQYFGPGTRLLVL.

This clonotype was recorded many times. The V gene is TRBV6-6, the J gene TRBJ2-7, with D possibly being TRBD1 (6 bases). Germline V gene data show CDR1 as MNHNY and CDR2 as SVGAGI (reference sequence). Trimming took 5 bases from V and 3 from J, leaving 17 bases between them. The CDR3 consists of 15 residues. DNA for the CDR3: TGTGCCAGCAGTCAGGGGACATCGAGTATCTACGAGCAGTACTTC. Its translation: CASSQGTSSIYEQYF.